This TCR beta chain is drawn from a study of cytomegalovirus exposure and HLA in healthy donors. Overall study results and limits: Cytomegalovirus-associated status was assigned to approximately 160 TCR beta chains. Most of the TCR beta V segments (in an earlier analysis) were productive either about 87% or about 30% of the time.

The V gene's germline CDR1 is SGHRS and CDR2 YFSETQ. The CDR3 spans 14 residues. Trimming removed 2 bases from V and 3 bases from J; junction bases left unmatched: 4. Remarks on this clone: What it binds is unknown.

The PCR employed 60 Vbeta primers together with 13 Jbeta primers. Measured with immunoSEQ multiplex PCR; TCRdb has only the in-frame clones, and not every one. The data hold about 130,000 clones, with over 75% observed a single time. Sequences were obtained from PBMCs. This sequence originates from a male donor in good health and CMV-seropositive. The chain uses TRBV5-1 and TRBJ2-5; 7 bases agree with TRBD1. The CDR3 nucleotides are TGCGCCAGCAGCTTACAGGGGAATGAAGAGACCCAGTACTTC. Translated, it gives CASSLQGNEETQYF.